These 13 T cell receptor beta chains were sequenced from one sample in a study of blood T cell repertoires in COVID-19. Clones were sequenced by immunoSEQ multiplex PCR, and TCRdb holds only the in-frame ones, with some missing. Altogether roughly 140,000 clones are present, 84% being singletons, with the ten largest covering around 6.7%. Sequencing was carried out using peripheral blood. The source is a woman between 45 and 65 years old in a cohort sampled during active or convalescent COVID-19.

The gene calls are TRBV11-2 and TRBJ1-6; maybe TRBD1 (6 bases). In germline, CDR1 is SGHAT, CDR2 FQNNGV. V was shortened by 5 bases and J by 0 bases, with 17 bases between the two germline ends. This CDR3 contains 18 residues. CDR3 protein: CASSNNPGTNSYNSPLHF. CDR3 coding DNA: TGTGCCAGCAGCAACAACCCCGGGACAAACTCCTATAATTCACCCCTCCACTTT.

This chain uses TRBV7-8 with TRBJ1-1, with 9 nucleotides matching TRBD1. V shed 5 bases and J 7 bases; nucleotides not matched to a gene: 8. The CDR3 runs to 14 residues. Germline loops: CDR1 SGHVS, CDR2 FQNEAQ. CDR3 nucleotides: TGTGCCAGCAGCGCTAGGACAGGGGCCGGTGAAGCTTTCTTT. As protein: CASSARTGAGEAFF.

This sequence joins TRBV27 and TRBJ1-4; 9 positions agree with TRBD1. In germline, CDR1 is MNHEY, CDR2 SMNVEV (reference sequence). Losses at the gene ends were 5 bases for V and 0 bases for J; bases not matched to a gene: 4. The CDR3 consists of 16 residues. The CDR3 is CASSGQGRPTNEKLFF. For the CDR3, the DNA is TGTGCCAGCAGTGGACAGGGGCGTCCAACTAATGAAAAACTGTTTTTT. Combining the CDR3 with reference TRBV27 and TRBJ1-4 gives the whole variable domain EAQVTQNPRYLITVTGKKLTVTCSQNMNHEYMSWYRQDPGLGLRQIYYSMNVEVTDKGDVPEGYKVSRKEKRNFPLILESPSPNQTSLYFCASSGQGRPTNEKLFFGSGTQLSVL.

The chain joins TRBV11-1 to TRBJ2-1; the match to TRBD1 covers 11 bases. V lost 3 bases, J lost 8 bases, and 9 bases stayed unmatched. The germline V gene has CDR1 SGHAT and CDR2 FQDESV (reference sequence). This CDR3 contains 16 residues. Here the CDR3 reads CASSFSRDRGLYEQFF. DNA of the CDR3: TGTGCCAGCAGCTTCAGCCGGGACAGGGGGTTATATGAGCAGTTCTTC.

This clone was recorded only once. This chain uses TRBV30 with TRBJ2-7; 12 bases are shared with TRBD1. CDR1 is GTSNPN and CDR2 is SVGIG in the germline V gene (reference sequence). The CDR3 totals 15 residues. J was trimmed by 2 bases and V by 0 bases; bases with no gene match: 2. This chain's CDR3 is CAWSVGTGGPYEQYF. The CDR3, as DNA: TGTGCCTGGAGTGTCGGGACAGGGGGCCCCTACGAGCAGTACTTC.

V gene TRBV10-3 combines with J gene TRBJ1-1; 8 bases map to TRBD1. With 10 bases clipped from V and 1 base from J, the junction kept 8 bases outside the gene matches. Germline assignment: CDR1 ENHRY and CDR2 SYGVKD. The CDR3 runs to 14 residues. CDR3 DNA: TGTGCCACTAGGACAGGGCTAGAGAACACTGAAGCTTTCTTT. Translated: CATRTGLENTEAFF.

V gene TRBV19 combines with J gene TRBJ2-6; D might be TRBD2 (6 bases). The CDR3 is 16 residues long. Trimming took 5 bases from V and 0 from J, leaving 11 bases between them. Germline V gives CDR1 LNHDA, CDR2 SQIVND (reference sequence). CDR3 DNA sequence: TGTGCCAGTAGTCGCGGGGCGGGCTCTGGGGCCAACGTCCTGACTTTC. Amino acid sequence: CASSRGAGSGANVLTF.

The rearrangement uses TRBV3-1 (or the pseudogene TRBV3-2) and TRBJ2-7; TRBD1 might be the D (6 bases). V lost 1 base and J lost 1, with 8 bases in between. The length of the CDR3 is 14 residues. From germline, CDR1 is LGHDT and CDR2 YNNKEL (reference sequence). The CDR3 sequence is CASSQVGQSYEQYF. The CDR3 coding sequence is TGTGCCAGCAGCCAAGTCGGACAGTCCTACGAGCAGTACTTC.

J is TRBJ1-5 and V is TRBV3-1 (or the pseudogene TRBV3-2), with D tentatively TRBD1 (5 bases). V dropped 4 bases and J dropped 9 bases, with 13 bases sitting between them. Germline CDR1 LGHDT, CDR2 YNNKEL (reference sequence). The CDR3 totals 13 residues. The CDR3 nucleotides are TGTGCCAGCAGCCTTGGGGCAGGGATGCCCCAGCATTTT. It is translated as CASSLGAGMPQHF.

The CDR3 DNA sequence: TGTGCTAGTGGCCGACAGAGCTCTGGAAACACCATATATTTT. This encodes CASGRQSSGNTIYF. The J gene is TRBJ1-3, the V gene TRBV12-5; D possibly corresponds to TRBD1 (5 bases). The V end was cut by 6 bases, the J end by 0 bases, with 9 bases between. This CDR3 spans 14 amino acids. The germline gives CDR1 LGHNT, CDR2 FRNRAP.

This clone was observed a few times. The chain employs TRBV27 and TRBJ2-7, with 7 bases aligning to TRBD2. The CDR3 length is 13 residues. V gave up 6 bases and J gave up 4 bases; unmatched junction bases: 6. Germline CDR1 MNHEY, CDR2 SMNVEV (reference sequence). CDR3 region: CASRSGAGYEQYF. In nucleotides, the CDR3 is TGTGCCAGCAGAAGCGGGGCGGGATACGAGCAGTACTTC.

The CDR3 loop reads CASGHRFMNTEAFF. CDR3 nucleotide sequence: TGTGCCAGCGGACACAGGTTCATGAACACTGAAGCTTTCTTT. The rearrangement uses TRBV27 and TRBJ1-1; maybe TRBD1 (5 bases). CDR3 length: 14 residues. Trimming left V 8 bases short and J 0 bases short, with 13 bases between. Germline values: CDR1 MNHEY, CDR2 SMNVEV (reference sequence).

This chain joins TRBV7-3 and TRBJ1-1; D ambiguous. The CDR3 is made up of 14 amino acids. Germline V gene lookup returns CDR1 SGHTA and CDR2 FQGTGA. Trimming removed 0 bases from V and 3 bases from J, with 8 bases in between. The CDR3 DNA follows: TGTGCCAGCAGCTTAACGGGCACTTACACTGAAGCTTTCTTT. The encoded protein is CASSLTGTYTEAFF.